What follows are 14 T cell receptor beta chains derived from one specimen sequenced in a study of T cells in Graves' hyperthyroidism and ophthalmopathy. Regions amplified from RNA transcripts were the TCR beta CDR3 regions. HTBI primers were employed in a first-round RT-PCR of the TCR CDR3. In TCRdb, the multiplex PCR reads were re-called with MiXCR into one record per CDR3 protein. Of a few hundred thousand distinct CDR3 sequences listed, over 10% are singletons. The sequenced material came from blood. The receptor set was obtained from a woman younger than 30 with Graves' hyperthyroidism.

The table lists this clonotype with many counts. The rearrangement joins TRBV7-2 to TRBJ1-5; TRBD1 might be the D (5 bases). This CDR3 has 14 amino acids. Germline V gene lookup returns CDR1 SGHTA and CDR2 FQGNSA. The V end was cut by 1 base, the J end by 6 bases, with 10 bases between. The CDR3 sequence is CASSLERGGQPQHF. The CDR3 DNA is TGTGCCAGCAGCTTAGAAAGGGGAGGTCAGCCCCAGCATTTT. The variable domain in full, with the rest retrieved from reference TRBV7-2 and TRBJ1-5, is GAGVSQSPSNKVTEKGKDVELRCDPISGHTALYWYRQSLGQGLEFLIYFQGNSAPDKSGLPSDRFSAERTGGSVSTLTIQRTQQEDSAVYLCASSLERGGQPQHFGDGTRLSIL.

The sample holds many counts of this clonotype. CDR3 in DNA: TGTGCCAGCAGTTTGGCGGCCATGAACATGGGATTTGAAAAACTGTTTTTT. It is translated as CASSLAAMNMGFEKLFF. The chain uses TRBV28 and TRBJ1-4; unclear D gene. The CDR3 extends over 17 amino acids. Trimming pared 3 bases from V and 7 bases from J, leaving 21 bases between. Germline V gene data show CDR1 as MDHEN and CDR2 as SYDVKM.

This clonotype was seen repeatedly, ten times or more. The J gene is TRBJ2-2, the V gene TRBV10-3; no reliable D call. This CDR3 has 12 amino acids. Trimming left V 6 bases short and J 0 bases short, with 2 bases between. From germline, CDR1 is ENHRY and CDR2 SYGVKD. CDR3 loop: CAIRPNTGELFF. The DNA for the CDR3 is TGTGCCATCAGGCCGAACACCGGGGAGCTGTTTTTT.

V usage is TRBV15 and J usage is TRBJ1-3, with no clear D. V lost 5 bases to trimming and J lost 4 bases, with 6 bases between them. This CDR3 contains 12 residues. From germline, CDR1 is LNHNV and CDR2 YYDKDF (reference sequence). In nucleotides, the CDR3 is TGTGCCACCAGCTCCCAGGGAAACACCATATATTTT. Residues: CATSSQGNTIYF.

This clonotype was detected a few times. The gene calls are TRBV19 and TRBJ2-3; 8 positions match TRBD2. CDR3 length equals 13 residues. V lost 5 bases, J lost 8 bases, and 6 bases stayed unmatched. The germline V gene has CDR1 LNHDA and CDR2 SQIVND (reference sequence). Here the CDR3 reads CASSPRSGGTQYF. The CDR3 bases are TGTGCCAGTAGTCCCAGGAGCGGGGGTACGCAGTATTTT.

This clonotype has a count of ten or more. The rearrangement links TRBV7-8 to TRBJ1-1; no clear D gene. V gave up 0 bases and J gave up 10 bases, with 9 bases separating them. The germline V gene has CDR1 SGHVS and CDR2 FQNEAQ. The length of the CDR3 is 12 residues. CDR3 sequence (DNA): TGTGCCAGCAGCTTAGCATCGGGCCGAGCTTTCTTT. As protein: CASSLASGRAFF.

This clonotype was observed many times. The chain joins TRBV12-3 or TRBV12-4 to TRBJ2-5, with 8 bases aligning to TRBD2. With V trimmed by 3 bases and J by 2 bases, 5 bases remained unmatched. The CDR3 contains 15 residues. The CDR3 loop is CASSFRGGGQETQYF. The CDR3 bases are TGTGCCAGCAGTTTCCGGGGGGGGGGGCAAGAGACCCAGTACTTC.

The gene calls are TRBV7-9 and TRBJ1-4, with D possibly TRBD1 on 6 matching bases. The CDR3 totals 15 residues. CDR1 and CDR2 from the germline V gene are SEHNR and FQNEAQ (reference sequence). The V gene lost 5 bases and the J gene lost 6 bases, with 16 bases spanning the gap. The CDR3, as DNA: TGTGCCAGCAGCCCTACAGGGAAATTGGATGAAAAACTGTTTTTT. Translating it yields CASSPTGKLDEKLFF.

The rearrangement joins TRBV30 to TRBJ1-2, with 11 nucleotides matching TRBD1. CDR3 length: 13 residues. After removal of 2 bases from V and 7 bases from J, the junction contained 3 bases not matched to a gene. Germline lookup yields CDR1 GTSNPN and CDR2 SVGIG (reference sequence). CDR3 bases: TGTGCCTGGAGTACCGGGACAGGGGGTGGCTACACCTTC. Translation gives CAWSTGTGGGYTF. The whole variable domain, remainder taken from reference TRBV30 and TRBJ1-2, is SQTIHQWPATLVQPVGSPLSLECTVEGTSNPNLYWYRQAAGRGLQLLFYSVGIGQISSEVPQNLSASRPQDRQFILSSKKLLLSDSGFYLCAWSTGTGGGYTFGSGTRLTVV.

This clonotype was detected many times. The rearrangement joins TRBV28 to TRBJ1-5; TRBD1 matches at 7 bases. V lost 3 bases and J lost 1; bases outside the gene matches: 3. The CDR3 sequence is 15 residues long. Germline V gene lookup returns CDR1 MDHEN and CDR2 SYDVKM. The CDR3 region is CASSFTGASNQPQHF. The CDR3 region has the DNA TGTGCCAGCAGTTTCACAGGGGCAAGCAATCAGCCCCAGCATTTT.

The rearrangement uses TRBV5-1 and TRBJ2-3; maybe TRBD2 (5 bases). Germline V gives CDR1 SGHRS, CDR2 YFSETQ. This CDR3 has 14 residues. Trimming stripped 2 bases from V and 10 bases from J, with 17 bases between. In nucleotides, the CDR3 is TGCGCCAGCAGCTTTAGTGTGACCCGGGATGCGCAGTATTTT. Protein sequence: CASSFSVTRDAQYF.

This clonotype has more than one count but fewer than ten. The chain joins TRBV7-2 to TRBJ2-7; TRBD1 agrees at 10 bases. This CDR3 has 14 residues. The V and J ends lost 5 bases and 6 bases, in that order; junction bases with no gene match: 7. Per germline, CDR1 SGHTA and CDR2 FQGNSA. DNA for the CDR3: TGTGCCAGCAGCGCCGGACAGGGGGTGGCCGAGCAGTACTTC. This sequence encodes CASSAGQGVAEQYF.

This clonotype has a count of ten or more. The chain couples TRBV27 to TRBJ2-1, with 11 bases identical to TRBD2. CDR3 length: 14 amino acids. The V gene end was trimmed by 5 bases and the J gene end by 4 bases; junction bases not matched to a gene: 1. CDR1 is MNHEY, CDR2 SMNVEV, per germline (reference sequence). CDR3: CASSIAGGYNEQFF. The CDR3 bases are TGTGCCAGCAGTATAGCGGGGGGGTACAATGAGCAGTTCTTC.

This clonotype was counted only a few times. This chain joins TRBV27 and TRBJ1-2; no clear D gene. CDR1 and CDR2 (germline): MNHEY, SMNVEV (reference sequence). V was cut by 5 bases and J by 2 bases, with 6 bases left in between. This CDR3 is 12 amino acids long. This CDR3 reads CASSGYNYGYTF. In DNA, the CDR3 is TGTGCCAGCAGTGGGTACAACTATGGCTACACCTTC.